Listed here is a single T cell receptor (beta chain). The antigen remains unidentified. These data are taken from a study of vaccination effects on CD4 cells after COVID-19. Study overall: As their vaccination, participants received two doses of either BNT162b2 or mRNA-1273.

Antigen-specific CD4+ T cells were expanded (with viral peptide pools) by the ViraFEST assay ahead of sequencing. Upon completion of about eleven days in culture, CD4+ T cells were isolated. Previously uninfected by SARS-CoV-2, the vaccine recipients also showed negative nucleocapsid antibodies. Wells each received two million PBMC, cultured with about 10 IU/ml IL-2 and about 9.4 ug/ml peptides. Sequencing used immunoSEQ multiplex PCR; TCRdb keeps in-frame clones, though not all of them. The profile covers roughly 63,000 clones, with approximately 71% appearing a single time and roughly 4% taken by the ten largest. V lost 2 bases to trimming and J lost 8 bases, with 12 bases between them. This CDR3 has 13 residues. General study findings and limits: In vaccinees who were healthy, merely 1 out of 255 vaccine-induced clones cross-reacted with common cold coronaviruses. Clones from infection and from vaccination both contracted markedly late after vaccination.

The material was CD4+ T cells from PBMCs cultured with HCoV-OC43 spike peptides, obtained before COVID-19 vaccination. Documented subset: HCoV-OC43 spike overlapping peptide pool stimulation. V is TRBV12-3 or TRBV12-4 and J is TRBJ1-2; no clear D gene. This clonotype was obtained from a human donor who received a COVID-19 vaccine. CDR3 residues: CASSLIEFGGYTF. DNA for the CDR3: TGTGCCAGCAGTTTAATTGAGTTCGGGGGCTACACCTTC.